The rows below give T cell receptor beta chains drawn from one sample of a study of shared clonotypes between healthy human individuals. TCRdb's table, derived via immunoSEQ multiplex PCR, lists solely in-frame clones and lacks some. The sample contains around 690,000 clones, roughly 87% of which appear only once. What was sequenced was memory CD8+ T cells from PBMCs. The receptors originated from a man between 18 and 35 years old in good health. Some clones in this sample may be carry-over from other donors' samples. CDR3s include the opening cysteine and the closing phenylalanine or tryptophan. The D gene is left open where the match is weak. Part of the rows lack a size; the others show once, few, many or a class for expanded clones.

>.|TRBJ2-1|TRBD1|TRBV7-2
CASRSRDRGTDEQFF
TGTGCCAGCAGATCTCGGGACAGGGGAACGGATGAGCAGTTCTTC
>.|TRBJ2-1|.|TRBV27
CASTIIPPFYNEQFF
TGTGCCAGCACCATTATCCCCCCGTTCTACAATGAGCAGTTCTTC
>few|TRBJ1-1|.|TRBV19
CASSRNRAPNTEAFF
TGTGCCAGTAGTAGGAACAGGGCCCCGAACACTGAAGCTTTCTTT
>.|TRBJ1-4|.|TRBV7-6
CASSPLGSRNEKLFF
TGTGCCAGCAGCCCCCTAGGGAGCCGGAATGAAAAACTGTTTTTT
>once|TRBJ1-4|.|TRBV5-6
CASSLAGANEKLFF
TGTGCCAGCAGCTTGGCTGGGGCTAATGAAAAACTGTTTTTT
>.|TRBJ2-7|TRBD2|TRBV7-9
CASSSPAGGPGNEQYF
TGTGCCAGCAGCTCCCCAGCGGGAGGGCCGGGAAACGAGCAGTACTTC
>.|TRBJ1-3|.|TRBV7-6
CASGAFSGNTIYF
TGTGCCAGCGGAGCTTTCTCTGGAAACACCATATATTTT
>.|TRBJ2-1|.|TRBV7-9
CASSLVRTTNEQFF
TGTGCCAGCAGCTTAGTAAGGACTACCAATGAGCAGTTCTTC
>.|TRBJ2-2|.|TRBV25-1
CASSERGPPVTGELFF
TGTGCCAGCAGTGAGAGGGGACCGCCGGTCACCGGGGAGCTGTTTTTT
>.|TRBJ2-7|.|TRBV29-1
CSVESAGYEQYF
TGCAGCGTTGAATCGGCGGGCTACGAGCAGTACTTC
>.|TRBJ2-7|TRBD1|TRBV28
CASSATGGSHEQYF
TGTGCCAGCAGTGCTACAGGGGGAAGCCACGAGCAGTACTTC
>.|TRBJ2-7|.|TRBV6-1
CASSGRGASYEQYF
TGTGCCAGCAGTGGCAGGGGCGCGTCCTACGAGCAGTACTTC
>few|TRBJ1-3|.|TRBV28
CASSLTGSGNTIYF
TGTGCCAGCAGTCTGACTGGCTCTGGAAACACCATATATTTT
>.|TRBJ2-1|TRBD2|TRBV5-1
CASSLPLRTSGVYNEQFF
TGCGCCAGCAGCTTGCCCCTACGGACTAGCGGAGTTTACAATGAGCAGTTCTTC
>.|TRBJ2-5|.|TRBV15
CATSRGRAAETQYF
TGTGCCACCAGCAGAGGCAGGGCCGCGGAGACCCAGTACTTC
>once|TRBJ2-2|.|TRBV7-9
CASRRPDGQAGELFF
TGTGCCAGCAGGCGCCCGGATGGTCAGGCCGGGGAGCTGTTTTTT
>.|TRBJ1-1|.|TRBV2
CASSDSLNTEAFF
TGTGCCAGCAGTGATTCCCTGAACACTGAAGCTTTCTTT
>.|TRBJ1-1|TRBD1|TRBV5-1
CASSLSMGQGFRVGTEAFF
TGCGCCAGCAGCTTATCAATGGGACAGGGTTTCAGGGTGGGCACTGAAGCTTTCTTT